The following is a TCR beta chain sequence with its context. Libraries were prepared by immunoSEQ multiplex PCR; TCRdb keeps only in-frame clonotypes and omits some of them. The data contain 60,000 to 75,000 clones, 88% of them singletons. This specimen comes from a study of OX40 agonist ivuxolimab in advanced cancers. The CDR3 runs 15 residues. V was clipped by 0 bases and J by 5 bases, with 15 bases between them. In germline, CDR1 is SGHRS, CDR2 YFSETQ. Sequencing was performed on CD4+ or CD8+ T cells sorted from blood, taken in a trial of the OX40 agonist ivuxolimab. The rearrangement uses TRBV5-1 and TRBJ2-7, with D possibly being TRBD1 (5 bases). This clonotype was sampled from an adult with an advanced solid tumor such as melanoma, head and neck, liver or kidney cancer. CDR3 loop: CASSLGARESNEQYF. DNA of the CDR3: TGCGCCAGCAGCTTGGGGGCCAGGGAAAGTAACGAGCAGTACTTC. Full variable domain (remainder filled in from reference TRBV5-1 and TRBJ2-7): KAGVTQTPRYLIKTRGQQVTLSCSPISGHRSVSWYQQTPGQGLQFLFEYFSETQRNKGNFPGRFSGRQFSNSRSEMNVSTLELGDSALYLCASSLGARESNEQYFGPGTRLTVT.